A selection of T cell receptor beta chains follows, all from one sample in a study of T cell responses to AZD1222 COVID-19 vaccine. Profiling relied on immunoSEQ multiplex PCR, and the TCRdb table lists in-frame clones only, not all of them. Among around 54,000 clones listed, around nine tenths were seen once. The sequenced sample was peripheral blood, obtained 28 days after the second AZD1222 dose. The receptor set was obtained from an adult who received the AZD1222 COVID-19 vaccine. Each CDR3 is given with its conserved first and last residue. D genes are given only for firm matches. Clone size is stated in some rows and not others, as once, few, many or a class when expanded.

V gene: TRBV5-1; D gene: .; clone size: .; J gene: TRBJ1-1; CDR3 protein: CASTHMLGGTEAFF; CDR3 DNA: TGCGCCAGCACCCATATGCTGGGGGGAACTGAAGCTTTCTTT
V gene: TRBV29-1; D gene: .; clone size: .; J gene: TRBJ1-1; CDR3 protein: CSVARVEGTEAFF; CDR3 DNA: TGCAGCGTTGCTAGGGTAGAGGGGACTGAAGCTTTCTTT
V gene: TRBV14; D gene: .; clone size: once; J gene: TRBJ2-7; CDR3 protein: CASSLDGPEQYF; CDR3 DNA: TGTGCCAGCAGCCTCGATGGACCCGAGCAGTACTTC
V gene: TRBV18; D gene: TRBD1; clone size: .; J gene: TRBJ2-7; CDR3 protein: CASSPAGTGGEYEQYF; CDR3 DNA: TGTGCCAGCTCACCGGCCGGGACAGGGGGGGAGTACGAGCAGTACTTC
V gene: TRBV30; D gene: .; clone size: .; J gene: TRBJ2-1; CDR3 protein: CAWGMILGNEQFF; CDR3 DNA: TGTGCCTGGGGTATGATCCTTGGGAATGAGCAGTTCTTC
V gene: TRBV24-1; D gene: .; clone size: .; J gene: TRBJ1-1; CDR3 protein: CATRGEQTTEAFF; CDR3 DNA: TGTGCCACCAGAGGGGAGCAGACGACTGAAGCTTTCTTT
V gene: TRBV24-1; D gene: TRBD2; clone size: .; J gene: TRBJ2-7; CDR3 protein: CATSESRGLGMGEQYF; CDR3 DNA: TGTGCCACCAGTGAATCCCGGGGACTAGGAATGGGCGAGCAGTACTTC
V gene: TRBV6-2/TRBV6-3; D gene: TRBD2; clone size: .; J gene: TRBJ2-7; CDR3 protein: CASSGLAGNYEQYF; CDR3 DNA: TGTGCCAGCAGCGGACTAGCGGGAAACTACGAGCAGTACTTC
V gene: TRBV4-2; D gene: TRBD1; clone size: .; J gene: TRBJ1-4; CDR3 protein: CASSQETGTGSEKLFF; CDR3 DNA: TGTGCCAGCAGCCAAGAGACCGGGACAGGGAGCGAAAAACTGTTTTTT
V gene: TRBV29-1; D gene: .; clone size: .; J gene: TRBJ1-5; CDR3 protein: CSVALTNQPQHF; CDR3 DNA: TGCAGCGTTGCACTCACCAATCAGCCCCAGCATTTT
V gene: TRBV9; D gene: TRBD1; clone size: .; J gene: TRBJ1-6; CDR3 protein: CASSPRDRLNSPLHF; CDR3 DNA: TGTGCCAGCAGCCCGAGGGACAGACTAAATTCACCCCTCCACTTT
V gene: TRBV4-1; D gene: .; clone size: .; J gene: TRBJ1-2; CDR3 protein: CASSQAVGGSDYGYTF; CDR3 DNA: TGCGCCAGCAGCCAAGCTGTGGGGGGTTCTGACTATGGCTACACCTTC
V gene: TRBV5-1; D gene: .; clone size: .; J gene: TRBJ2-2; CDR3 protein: CASSVVPSGELFF; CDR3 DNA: TGCGCCAGCAGCGTCGTCCCGTCCGGGGAGCTGTTTTTT
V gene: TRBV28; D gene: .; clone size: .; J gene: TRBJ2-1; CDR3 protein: CASSSYEQFF; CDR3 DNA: TGTGCCAGCAGTTCGTATGAGCAGTTCTTC
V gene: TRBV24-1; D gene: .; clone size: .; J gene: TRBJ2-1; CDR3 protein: CATSDGTLSSYNEQFF; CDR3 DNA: TGTGCCACCAGTGATGGGACGCTGAGCTCCTACAATGAGCAGTTCTTC
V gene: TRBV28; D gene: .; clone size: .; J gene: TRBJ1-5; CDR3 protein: CASSLYNQPQHF; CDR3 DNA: TGTGCCAGCAGTTTGTATAATCAGCCCCAGCATTTT
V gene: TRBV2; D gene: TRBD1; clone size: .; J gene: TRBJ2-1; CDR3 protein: CASSGGTGEHEQFF; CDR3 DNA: TGTGCCAGCAGTGGGGGGACAGGGGAACATGAGCAGTTCTTC
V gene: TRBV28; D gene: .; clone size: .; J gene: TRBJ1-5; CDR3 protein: CASSYGGSQPQHF; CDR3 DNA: TGTGCCAGCAGTTATGGGGGATCCCAGCCCCAGCATTTT
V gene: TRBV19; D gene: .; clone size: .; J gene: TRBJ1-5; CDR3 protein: CASSTRPGSNQPQHF; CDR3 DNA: TGTGCCAGTAGTACAAGACCCGGGAGCAATCAGCCCCAGCATTTT
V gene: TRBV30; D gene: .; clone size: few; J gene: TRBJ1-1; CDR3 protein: CAWMGPPEAFF; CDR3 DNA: TGTGCCTGGATGGGGCCGCCTGAAGCTTTCTTT
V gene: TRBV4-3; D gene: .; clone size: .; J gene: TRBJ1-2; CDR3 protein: CASSSSTANYGYTF; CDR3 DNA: TGCGCCAGCAGCTCTTCGACTGCTAACTATGGCTACACCTTC
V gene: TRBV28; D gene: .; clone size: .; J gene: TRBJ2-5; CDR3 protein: CASSRGGQGETQYF; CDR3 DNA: TGTGCCAGCAGCCGGGGAGGTCAAGGAGAGACCCAGTACTTC
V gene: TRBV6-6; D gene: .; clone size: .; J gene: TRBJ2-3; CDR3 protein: CASRVGGRTDTQYF; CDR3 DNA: TGTGCCAGCAGGGTGGGGGGCCGCACAGATACGCAGTATTTT
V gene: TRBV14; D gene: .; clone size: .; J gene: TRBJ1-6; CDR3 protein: CASSHDDYPPLHF; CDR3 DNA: TGTGCCAGCAGCCACGACGATTATCCACCCCTCCACTTT
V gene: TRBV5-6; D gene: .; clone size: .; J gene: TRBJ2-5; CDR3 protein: CASSPRVLRRETQYF; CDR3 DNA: TGTGCCAGCAGTCCCCGGGTCCTAAGGCGAGAGACCCAGTACTTC
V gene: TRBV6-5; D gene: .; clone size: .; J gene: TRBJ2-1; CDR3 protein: CASGRGREQFF; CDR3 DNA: TGTGCCAGCGGGAGGGGGCGAGAGCAGTTCTTC
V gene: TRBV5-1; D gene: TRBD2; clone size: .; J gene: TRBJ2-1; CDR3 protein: CASSLGGGSNEQFF; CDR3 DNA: TGCGCCAGCAGCTTGGGGGGAGGGAGCAATGAGCAGTTCTTC
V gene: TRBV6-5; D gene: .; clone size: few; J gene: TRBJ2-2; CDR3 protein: CASSYDGFGELFF; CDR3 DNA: TGTGCCAGCAGTTACGATGGTTTCGGGGAGCTGTTTTTT
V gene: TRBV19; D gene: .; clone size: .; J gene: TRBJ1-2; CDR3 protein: CASSIAGTRYGYTF; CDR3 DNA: TGTGCCAGTAGTATAGCGGGAACCCGATACGGCTACACCTTC
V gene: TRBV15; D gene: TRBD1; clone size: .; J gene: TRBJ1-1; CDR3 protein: CATSTWTGGETEAFF; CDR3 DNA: TGTGCCACCAGCACCTGGACAGGGGGAGAAACTGAAGCTTTCTTT
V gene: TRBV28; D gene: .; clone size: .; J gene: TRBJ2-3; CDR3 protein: CASSPGVGGLTDTQYF; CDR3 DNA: TGTGCCAGCAGTCCCGGGGTAGGGGGGCTCACAGATACGCAGTATTTT
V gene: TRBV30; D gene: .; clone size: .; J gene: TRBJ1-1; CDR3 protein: CAWSVNVNTEAFF; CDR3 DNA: TGTGCCTGGAGTGTAAACGTGAACACTGAAGCTTTCTTT
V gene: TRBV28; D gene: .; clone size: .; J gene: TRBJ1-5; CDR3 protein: CASSLAADQPQHF; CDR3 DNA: TGTGCCAGCAGTTTGGCCGCCGATCAGCCCCAGCATTTT
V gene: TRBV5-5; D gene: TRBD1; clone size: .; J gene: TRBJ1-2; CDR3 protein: CASSWGQGSYGYTF; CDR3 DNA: TGTGCCAGCAGCTGGGGACAGGGTAGCTATGGCTACACCTTC
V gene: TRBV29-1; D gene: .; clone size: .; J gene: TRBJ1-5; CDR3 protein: CRGTEEDNQPQHF; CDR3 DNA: TGCAGAGGGACGGAGGAAGATAATCAGCCCCAGCATTTT
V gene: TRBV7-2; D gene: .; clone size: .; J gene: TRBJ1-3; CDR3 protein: CASSLVWGGTGGNTIYF; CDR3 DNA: TGTGCCAGCAGCTTGGTGTGGGGGGGAACAGGAGGAAACACCATATATTTT
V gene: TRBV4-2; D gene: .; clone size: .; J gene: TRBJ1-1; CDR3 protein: CASSQGSLVSTEAFF; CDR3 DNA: TGTGCCAGCAGCCAAGGGTCCTTAGTGAGCACTGAAGCTTTCTTT
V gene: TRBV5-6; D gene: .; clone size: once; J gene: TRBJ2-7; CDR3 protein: CASSLGYEQYF; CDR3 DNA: TGTGCCAGCAGCTTGGGCTACGAGCAGTACTTC
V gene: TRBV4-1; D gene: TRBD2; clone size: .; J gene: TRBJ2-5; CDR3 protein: CASSQLFTGGETQYF; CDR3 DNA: TGCGCCAGCAGCCAACTGTTCACGGGGGGAGAGACCCAGTACTTC
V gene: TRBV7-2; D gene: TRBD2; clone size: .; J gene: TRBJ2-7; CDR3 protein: CASSLTSGSLYEQYF; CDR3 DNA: TGTGCCAGCAGCTTGACTAGCGGGAGTCTCTACGAGCAGTACTTC
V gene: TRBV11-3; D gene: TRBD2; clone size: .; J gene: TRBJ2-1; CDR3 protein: CASSLGGRTYNEQFF; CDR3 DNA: TGTGCCAGCAGCTTAGGCGGGAGAACCTACAATGAGCAGTTCTTC
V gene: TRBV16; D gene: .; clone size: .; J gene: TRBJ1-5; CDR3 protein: CASSQSGDSNQPQHF; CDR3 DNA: TGTGCCAGCAGCCAATCAGGGGACAGCAATCAGCCCCAGCATTTT
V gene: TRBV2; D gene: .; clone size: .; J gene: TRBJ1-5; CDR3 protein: CASSLAGVAQPQHF; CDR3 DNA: TGTGCCAGCAGTCTGGCAGGGGTGGCTCAGCCCCAGCATTTT
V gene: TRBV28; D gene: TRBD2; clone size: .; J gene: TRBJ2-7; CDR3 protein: CASSLTSGTSGSSEQYF; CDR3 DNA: TGTGCCAGCAGTTTAACTTCCGGGACTAGCGGGAGTAGCGAGCAGTACTTC